The following is a TCR beta chain sequence with its context. Its antigen remains unknown. This specimen comes from a study of OX40 agonist ivuxolimab in advanced cancers. Whole-study findings and limits: Expanded clones were, on average, more numerous in CD8+ T cells than in CD4+. At 0.1 to 3.0 mg/kg, clonal expansion of CD4+ and CD8+ blood T cells had occurred by week 6.

Data came from immunoSEQ multiplex PCR; TCRdb stores just in-frame clones and leaves some out. Of 72,000 or so clones in the sample, 88% were seen once. Germline CDR1 and CDR2: SGHTA and FQGNSA. J lost 7 bases, V lost 1 base, and 8 bases had no gene match. This CDR3 has 15 amino acids. V usage is TRBV7-2 and J usage is TRBJ1-2, with 8 bases fitting TRBD1. The TCR comes from an adult with an advanced solid tumor such as melanoma, head and neck, liver or kidney cancer. The sample here was CD4+ or CD8+ T cells sorted from blood, taken in a trial of the OX40 agonist ivuxolimab. The CDR3 sequence: CASSLVGRGRGGYTF. The CDR3 region has the DNA TGTGCCAGCAGCTTAGTGGGCAGGGGGCGCGGTGGCTACACCTTC.